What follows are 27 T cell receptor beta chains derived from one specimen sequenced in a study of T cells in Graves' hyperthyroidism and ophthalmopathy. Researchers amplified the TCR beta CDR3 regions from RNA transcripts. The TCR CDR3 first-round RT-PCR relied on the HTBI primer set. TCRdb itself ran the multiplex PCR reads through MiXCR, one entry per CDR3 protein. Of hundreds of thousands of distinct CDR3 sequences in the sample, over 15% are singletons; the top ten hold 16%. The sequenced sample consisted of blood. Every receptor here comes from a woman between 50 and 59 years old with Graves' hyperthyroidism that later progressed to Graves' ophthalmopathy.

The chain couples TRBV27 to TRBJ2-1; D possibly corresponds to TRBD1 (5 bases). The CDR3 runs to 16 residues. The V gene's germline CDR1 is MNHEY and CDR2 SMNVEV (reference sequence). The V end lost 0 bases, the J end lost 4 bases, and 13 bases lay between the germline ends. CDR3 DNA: TGTGCCAGCAGTTTATCGAAGGGGATGGGTTACAATGAGCAGTTCTTC. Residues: CASSLSKGMGYNEQFF.

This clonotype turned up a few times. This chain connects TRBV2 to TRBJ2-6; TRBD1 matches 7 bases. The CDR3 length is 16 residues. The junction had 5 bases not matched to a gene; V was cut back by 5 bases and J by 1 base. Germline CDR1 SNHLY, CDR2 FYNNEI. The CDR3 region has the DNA TGTGCCAGCAGTCCGGGACAGCGATCTGGGGCCAACGTCCTGACTTTC. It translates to CASSPGQRSGANVLTF.

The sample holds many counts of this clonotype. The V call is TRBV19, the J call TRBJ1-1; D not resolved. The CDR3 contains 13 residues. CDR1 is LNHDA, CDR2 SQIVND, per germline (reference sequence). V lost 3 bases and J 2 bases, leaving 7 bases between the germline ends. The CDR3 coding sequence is TGTGCCAGTAGTATTCGCGGAAACACTGAAGCTTTCTTT. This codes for CASSIRGNTEAFF.

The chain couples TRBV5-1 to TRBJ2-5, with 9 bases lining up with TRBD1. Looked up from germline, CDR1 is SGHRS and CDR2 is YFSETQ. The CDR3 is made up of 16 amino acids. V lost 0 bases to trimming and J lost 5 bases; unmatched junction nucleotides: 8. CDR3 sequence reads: CASSLEGQGVEETQYF. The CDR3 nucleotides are TGCGCCAGCAGCTTGGAGGGACAGGGTGTCGAGGAGACCCAGTACTTC.

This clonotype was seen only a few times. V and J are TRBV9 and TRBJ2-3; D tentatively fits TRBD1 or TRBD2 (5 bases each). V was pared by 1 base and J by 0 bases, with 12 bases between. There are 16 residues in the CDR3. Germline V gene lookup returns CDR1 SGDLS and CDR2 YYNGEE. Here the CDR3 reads CASSVTGTLSTDTQYF. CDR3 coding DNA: TGTGCCAGCAGCGTAACCGGGACGCTTAGCACAGATACGCAGTATTTT.

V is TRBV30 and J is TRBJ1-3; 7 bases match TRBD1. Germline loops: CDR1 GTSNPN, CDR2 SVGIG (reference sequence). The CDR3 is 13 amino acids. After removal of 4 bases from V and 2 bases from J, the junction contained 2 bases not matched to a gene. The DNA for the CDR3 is TGTGCCTGGAAGGGGGCGCCTGGAAACACCATATATTTT. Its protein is CAWKGAPGNTIYF.

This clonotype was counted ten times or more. CDR3: CASSWPGGQAGANVLTF. CDR3 bases: TGCGCCAGCAGCTGGCCGGGGGGGCAGGCTGGGGCCAACGTCCTGACTTTC. This chain connects TRBV5-1 to TRBJ2-6; TRBD2 matches 8 bases. This CDR3 has 17 residues. The V segment lost 3 bases and the J segment 2 bases; nucleotides outside the gene matches: 7. Germline CDR1 and CDR2: SGHRS and YFSETQ.

In DNA, the CDR3 is TGTGCCAGCAGCCCAGACCTGAGGACTGCAGATACGCAGTATTTT. Amino acids: CASSPDLRTADTQYF. The J gene is TRBJ2-3, the V gene TRBV3-1; a weak D match, TRBD2 (5 bases). Trimming removed 4 bases from V and 4 bases from J, with 15 bases in between. Germline V gene sequence: CDR1 LGHDT, CDR2 YNNKEL (reference sequence). The CDR3 has 15 amino acids.

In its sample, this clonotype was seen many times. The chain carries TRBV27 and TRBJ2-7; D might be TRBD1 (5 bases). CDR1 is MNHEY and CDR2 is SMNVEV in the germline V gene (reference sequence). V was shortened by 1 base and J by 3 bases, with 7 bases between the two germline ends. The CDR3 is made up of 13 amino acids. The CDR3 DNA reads TGTGCCAGCAGTTTATTTAGGGGCTACGAGCAGTACTTC. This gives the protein CASSLFRGYEQYF.

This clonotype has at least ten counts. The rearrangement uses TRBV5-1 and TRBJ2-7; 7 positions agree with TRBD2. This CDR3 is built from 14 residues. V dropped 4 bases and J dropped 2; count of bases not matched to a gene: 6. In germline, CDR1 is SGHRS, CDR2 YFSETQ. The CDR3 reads CASSPASGTYEQYF. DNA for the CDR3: TGCGCCAGCAGCCCGGCTAGCGGAACCTACGAGCAGTACTTC. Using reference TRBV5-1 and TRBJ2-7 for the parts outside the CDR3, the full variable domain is KAGVTQTPRYLIKTRGQQVTLSCSPISGHRSVSWYQQTPGQGLQFLFEYFSETQRNKGNFPGRFSGRQFSNSRSEMNVSTLELGDSALYLCASSPASGTYEQYFGPGTRLTVT.

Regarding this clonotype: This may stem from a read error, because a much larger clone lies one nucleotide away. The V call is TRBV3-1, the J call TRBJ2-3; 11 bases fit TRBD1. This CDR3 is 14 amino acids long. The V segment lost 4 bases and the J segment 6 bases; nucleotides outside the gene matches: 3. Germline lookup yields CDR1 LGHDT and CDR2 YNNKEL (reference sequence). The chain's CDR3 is CASSRDRGYDTQYF. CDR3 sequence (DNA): TGTGCCAGCAGCCGGGACAGGGGGTATGATACGCAGTATTTT.

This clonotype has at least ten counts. The CDR3 reads CASSLGVKYGYTF. In nucleotides, the CDR3 is TGTGCCAGCAGCTTGGGGGTGAAGTATGGCTACACCTTC. The rearrangement links TRBV11-2 to TRBJ1-2, with a weak D call TRBD1 (5 bases). This CDR3 spans 13 amino acids. V shed 3 bases and J shed 5 bases, with 10 bases lying between them. Germline V gives CDR1 SGHAT, CDR2 FQNNGV. Full variable domain (missing parts from reference TRBV11-2 and TRBJ1-2): EAGVAQSPRYKIIEKRQSVAFWCNPISGHATLYWYQQILGQGPKLLIQFQNNGVVDDSQLPKDRFSAERLKGVDSTLKIQPAKLEDSAVYLCASSLGVKYGYTFGSGTRLTVV.

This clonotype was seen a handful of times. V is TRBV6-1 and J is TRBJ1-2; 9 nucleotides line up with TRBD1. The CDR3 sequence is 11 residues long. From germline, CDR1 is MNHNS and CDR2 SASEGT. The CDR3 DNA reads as TGTGACAGGGGGCGCGCTTATGGCTACACCTTC. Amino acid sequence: CDRGRAYGYTF.

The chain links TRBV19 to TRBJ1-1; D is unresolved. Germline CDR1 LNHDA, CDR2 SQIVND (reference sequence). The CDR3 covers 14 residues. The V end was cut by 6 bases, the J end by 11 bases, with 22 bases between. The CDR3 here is CASSHIPGAREAFF. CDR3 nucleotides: TGTGCCAGTAGCCATATACCCGGAGCAAGGGAGGCTTTCTTT.

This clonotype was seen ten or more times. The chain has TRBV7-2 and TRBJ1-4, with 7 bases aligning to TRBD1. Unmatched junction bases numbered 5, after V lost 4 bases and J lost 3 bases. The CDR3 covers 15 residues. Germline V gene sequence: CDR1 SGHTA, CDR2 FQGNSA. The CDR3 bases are TGTGCCAGCAGCTCAGGGGGGGTTGCTAATGAAAAACTGTTTTTT. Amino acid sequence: CASSSGGVANEKLFF. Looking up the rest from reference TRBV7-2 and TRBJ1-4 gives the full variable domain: GAGVSQSPSNKVTEKGKDVELRCDPISGHTALYWYRQSLGQGLEFLIYFQGNSAPDKSGLPSDRFSAERTGGSVSTLTIQRTQQEDSAVYLCASSSGGVANEKLFFGSGTQLSVL.

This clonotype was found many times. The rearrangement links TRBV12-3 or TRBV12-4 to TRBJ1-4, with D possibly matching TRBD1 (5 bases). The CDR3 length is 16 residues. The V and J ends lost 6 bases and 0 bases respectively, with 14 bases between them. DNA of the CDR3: TGTGCCAGCAGCGGGGACCTTGGCACAACTAATGAAAAACTGTTTTTT. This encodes CASSGDLGTTNEKLFF.

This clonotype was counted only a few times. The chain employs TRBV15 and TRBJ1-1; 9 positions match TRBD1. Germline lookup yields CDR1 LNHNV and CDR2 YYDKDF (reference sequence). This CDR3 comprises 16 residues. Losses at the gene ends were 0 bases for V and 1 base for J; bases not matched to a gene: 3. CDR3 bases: TGTGCCACCAGCAGAGATCTGGGACAGGGGAACACTGAAGCTTTCTTT. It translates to CATSRDLGQGNTEAFF.

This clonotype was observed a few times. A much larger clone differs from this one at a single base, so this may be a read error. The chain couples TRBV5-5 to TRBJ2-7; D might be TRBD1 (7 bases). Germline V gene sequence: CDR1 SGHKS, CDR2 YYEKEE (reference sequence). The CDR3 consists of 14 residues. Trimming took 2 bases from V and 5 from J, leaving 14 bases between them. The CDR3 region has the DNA TGTGCCAGCAGCTTCGGGGGACAGTCCCACGAGCAGTACTTC. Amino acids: CASSFGGQSHEQYF.

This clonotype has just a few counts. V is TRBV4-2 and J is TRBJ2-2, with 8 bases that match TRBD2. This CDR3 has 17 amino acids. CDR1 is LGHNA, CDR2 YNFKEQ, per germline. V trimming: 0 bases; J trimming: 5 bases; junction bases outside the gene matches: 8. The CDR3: CASSQDRGGGGTGELFF. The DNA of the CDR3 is TGTGCCAGCAGCCAAGATCGGGGGGGAGGGGGAACCGGGGAGCTGTTTTTT.

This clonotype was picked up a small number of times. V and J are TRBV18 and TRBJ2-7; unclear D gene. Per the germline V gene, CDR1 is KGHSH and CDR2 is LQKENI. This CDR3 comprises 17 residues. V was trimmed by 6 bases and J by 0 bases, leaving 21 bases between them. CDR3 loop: CASSPIHLTANSYEQYF. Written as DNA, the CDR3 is TGTGCCAGCTCCCCGATACATCTTACAGCAAACTCCTACGAGCAGTACTTC.

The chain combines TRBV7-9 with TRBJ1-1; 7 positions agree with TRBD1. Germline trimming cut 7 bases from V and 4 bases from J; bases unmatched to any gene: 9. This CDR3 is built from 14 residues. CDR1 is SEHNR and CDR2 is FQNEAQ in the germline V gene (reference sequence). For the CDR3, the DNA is TGTGCCAGCATCAGGGGGGTGGGTGGCACTGAAGCTTTCTTT. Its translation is CASIRGVGGTEAFF.

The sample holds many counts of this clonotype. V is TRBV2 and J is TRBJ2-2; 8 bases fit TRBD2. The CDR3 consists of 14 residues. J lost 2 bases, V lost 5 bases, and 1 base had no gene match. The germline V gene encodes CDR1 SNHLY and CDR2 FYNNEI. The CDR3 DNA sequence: TGTGCCAGCAGTAGCGGGGGAAACACCGGGGAGCTGTTTTTT. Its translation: CASSSGGNTGELFF. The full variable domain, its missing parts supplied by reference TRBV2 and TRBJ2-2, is EPEVTQTPSHQVTQMGQEVILRCVPISNHLYFYWYRQILGQKVEFLVSFYNNEISEKSEIFDDQFSVERPDGSNFTLKIRSTKLEDSAMYFCASSSGGNTGELFFGEGSRLTVL.

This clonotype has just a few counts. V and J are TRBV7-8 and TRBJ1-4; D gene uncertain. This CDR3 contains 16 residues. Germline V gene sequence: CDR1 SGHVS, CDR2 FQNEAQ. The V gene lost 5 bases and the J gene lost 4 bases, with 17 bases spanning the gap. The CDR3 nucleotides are TGTGCCAGCAGCCCGATTAGGCTTGGGGATAATGAAAAACTGTTTTTT. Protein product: CASSPIRLGDNEKLFF.

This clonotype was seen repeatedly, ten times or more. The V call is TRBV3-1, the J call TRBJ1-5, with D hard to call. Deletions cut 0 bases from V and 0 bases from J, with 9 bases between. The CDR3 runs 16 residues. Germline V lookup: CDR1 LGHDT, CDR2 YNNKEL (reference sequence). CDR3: CASSQDSGSSNQPQHF. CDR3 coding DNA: TGTGCCAGCAGCCAAGATAGCGGGAGTAGCAATCAGCCCCAGCATTTT.

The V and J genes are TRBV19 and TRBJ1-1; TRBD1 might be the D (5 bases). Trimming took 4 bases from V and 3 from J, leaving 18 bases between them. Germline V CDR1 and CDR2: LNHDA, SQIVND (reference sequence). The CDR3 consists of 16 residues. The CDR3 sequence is CASSTGEAGFDTEAFF. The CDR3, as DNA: TGTGCCAGTAGTACCGGGGAGGCAGGGTTCGACACTGAAGCTTTCTTT.

CDR3 in DNA: TGTGCCAGCAGTTTCGGGGACAGGAGGCTCTACGAGCAGTACTTC. Its translation: CASSFGDRRLYEQYF. V and J are TRBV27 and TRBJ2-7; 8 bases agree with TRBD1. The germline gives CDR1 MNHEY, CDR2 SMNVEV (reference sequence). The CDR3 spans 15 residues. Unmatched junction bases numbered 7, after V lost 3 bases and J lost 3 bases.

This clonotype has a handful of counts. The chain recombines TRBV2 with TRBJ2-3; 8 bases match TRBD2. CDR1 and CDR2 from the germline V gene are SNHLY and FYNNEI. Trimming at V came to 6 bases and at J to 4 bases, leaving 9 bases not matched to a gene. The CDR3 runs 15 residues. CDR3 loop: CASSITYGGADTQYF. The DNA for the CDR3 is TGTGCCAGCAGCATTACTTACGGGGGGGCAGATACGCAGTATTTT.